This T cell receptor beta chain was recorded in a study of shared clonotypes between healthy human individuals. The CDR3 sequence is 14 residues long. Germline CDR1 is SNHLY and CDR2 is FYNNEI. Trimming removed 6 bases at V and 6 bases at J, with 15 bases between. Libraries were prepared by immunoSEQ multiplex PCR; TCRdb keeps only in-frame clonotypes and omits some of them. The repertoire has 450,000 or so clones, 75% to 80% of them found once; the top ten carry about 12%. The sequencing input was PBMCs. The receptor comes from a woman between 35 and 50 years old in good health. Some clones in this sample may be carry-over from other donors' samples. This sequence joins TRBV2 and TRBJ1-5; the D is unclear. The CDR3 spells CASSIGVPRQPQHF. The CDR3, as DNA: TGTGCCAGCAGCATTGGAGTTCCCCGTCAGCCCCAGCATTTT.